The table lists the clone carrying this T cell receptor beta chain with a few counts. Its antigen is not identified. The sample is drawn from a study of Graves' ophthalmopathy and Graves' hyperthyroidism. The study, taken as a whole, reports: Stable hyperthyroidism and ophthalmopathy were told apart by a 13-signature model, which achieved roughly 90% sensitivity and roughly 80% specificity.

This CDR3 spans 13 amino acids. V gave up 4 bases and J gave up 4 bases; unmatched junction bases: 4. Germline lookup yields CDR1 DFQATT and CDR2 SNEGSKA (reference sequence). From RNA, the CDR3 regions of TCR beta chains were amplified and sequenced. After a first-round RT-PCR with HTBI primers, a second-round multiplex PCR was run. TCRdb reprocessed the multiplex PCR reads with MiXCR, giving one entry per CDR3 protein. The sample has around 1,200,000 distinct CDR3 sequences; less than 45% are singletons. Recruitment covered hyperthyroidism patients aged 18 to 65 whose new diagnosis was of under 2 months' duration. Clinical symptoms, serum thyroxine, TRAb, thyroid ultrasound and orbital computed tomography were relied on for diagnosis.

This chain links TRBV20-1 with TRBJ1-5; 7 bases map to TRBD1. Source material: peripheral blood or thyroid tissue (not recorded which). The sequence derives from an adult man with Graves' hyperthyroidism. The CDR3 bases are TGCAGTGCTATACCACAGGGGAATCAGCCCCAGCATTTT. As protein: CSAIPQGNQPQHF.